This is a list of T cell receptor beta chains from one sample in a study of cytomegalovirus exposure and HLA in healthy donors. Generated by immunoSEQ multiplex PCR, the TCRdb table keeps only in-frame clones and is missing some. The sample includes tens of thousands of clones, approximately 71% seen only once; the top ten take approximately 22%. Sequenced input: PBMCs. The receptors come from a woman in her 40s in good health and CMV-seropositive. Each CDR3 is given with its conserved first and last residue. D genes are given only for firm matches. A clone size is listed for some rows: how often the clone was seen (once, few, many), or a class if it is expanded.

D gene,clone size,J gene,V gene,CDR3 protein,CDR3 DNA
TRBD1,.,TRBJ2-7,TRBV6-1,CASSWTGADEQYF,TGTGCCAGCAGTTGGACAGGGGCGGACGAGCAGTACTTC
.,.,TRBJ1-2,TRBV19,CASSILTRGYGYTF,TGTGCCAGTAGTATTCTAACCAGGGGCTATGGCTACACCTTC
TRBD1,few,TRBJ2-2,TRBV7-8,CASSLPGQPYTGELFF,TGTGCCAGCAGCTTACCGGGACAGCCCTACACGGGGGAGCTGTTTTTT
.,.,TRBJ1-2,TRBV14,CASSQRRVYGYTF,TGTGCCAGCAGCCAACGGCGGGTCTATGGCTACACCTTC
.,.,TRBJ2-7,TRBV10-2,CASSEQYEQYF,TGCGCCAGCAGTGAGCAATACGAGCAGTACTTC
.,.,TRBJ1-2,TRBV6-1,CASKEGGSAYGYTF,TGTGCCAGCAAAGAGGGGGGGTCCGCCTATGGCTACACCTTC
TRBD1,.,TRBJ1-6,TRBV6-5,CASRVGQGNSPLHF,TGTGCCAGCAGGGTGGGACAGGGTAATTCACCCCTCCACTTT
.,.,TRBJ1-4,TRBV10-3,CAISGEDREKLFF,TGTGCCATCAGTGGAGAGGATCGCGAAAAACTGTTTTTT
.,.,TRBJ1-5,TRBV27,CASSLFPGGQPQHF,TGTGCCAGCAGTTTATTCCCGGGTGGTCAGCCCCAGCATTTT
TRBD1,.,TRBJ1-2,TRBV6-6,CASSVQGAEYGYTF,TGTGCCAGCAGCGTACAGGGGGCAGAATATGGCTACACCTTC
.,.,TRBJ1-1,TRBV10-2,CASRRDQNTEAFF,TGCGCCAGCAGGCGCGATCAAAACACTGAAGCTTTCTTT
TRBD1,.,TRBJ2-2,TRBV7-9,CASSLRGLNTGELFF,TGTGCCAGCAGCTTGAGGGGGCTGAACACCGGGGAGCTGTTTTTT
.,.,TRBJ2-3,TRBV11-3,CASSLDLSDTQYF,TGTGCCAGCAGCTTAGATTTATCAGATACGCAGTATTTT
.,.,TRBJ1-2,TRBV10-2,CASSGQDYGYTF,TGCGCCAGCAGTGGACAGGACTATGGCTACACCTTC
.,.,TRBJ1-4,TRBV27,CASSFQGTSEKLFF,TGTGCCAGCAGTTTCCAGGGGACCAGTGAAAAACTGTTTTTT
.,.,TRBJ1-5,TRBV19,CASSISHQPQHF,TGTGCCAGTAGTATCTCCCATCAGCCCCAGCATTTT
.,few,TRBJ1-6,TRBV27,CASSLFLDGSSYNSPLHF,TGTGCCAGCAGTTTATTTCTAGACGGGAGCTCCTATAATTCACCCCTCCACTTT
TRBD1,.,TRBJ1-1,TRBV5-1,CASSLAVRGRTEAFF,TGCGCCAGCAGCTTGGCGGTCAGGGGGAGGACTGAAGCTTTCTTT
TRBD1,.,TRBJ1-2,TRBV6-1,CASSADRVDGYTF,TGTGCCAGCAGTGCTGACAGGGTTGACGGCTACACCTTC
.,.,TRBJ2-3,TRBV21-1,CASSKVGRFTDTQYF,TGTGCCAGCAGCAAAGTGGGCAGATTCACAGATACGCAGTATTTT
.,.,TRBJ1-4,TRBV5-4,CASSLGGDAANEKLFF,TGTGCCAGCAGCTTGGGGGGCGATGCAGCTAATGAAAAACTGTTTTTT
TRBD2,.,TRBJ2-7,TRBV29-1,CSVDGLAGGPADEQYF,TGCAGCGTTGATGGGCTAGCGGGGGGACCCGCGGACGAGCAGTACTTC
TRBD1,.,TRBJ1-5,TRBV19,CASTGGRTGGNQPQHF,TGTGCCAGTACGGGGGGCCGGACAGGGGGGAATCAGCCCCAGCATTTT
TRBD1,.,TRBJ2-2,TRBV10-3,CAISENRGSNTGELFF,TGTGCCATCAGTGAGAACAGGGGTTCGAACACCGGGGAGCTGTTTTTT